This T cell receptor (beta chain) was sequenced for a study of blood T cells in healthy people across ages. A second roughly 6 to 11 cycle PCR used barcoded and J-beta primers. TCRdb used MiXCR to reprocess the 5' RACE reads, holding one entry per CDR3 protein. The table has hundreds of thousands of distinct CDR3 sequences, about 45% seen once. This clonotype has ten or more counts. V shed 0 bases and J shed 2 bases, with 4 bases lying between them. Germline CDR1 is SGHTA and CDR2 is FQGNSA. The CDR3 totals 13 residues. The sequenced material came from blood. V usage is TRBV7-2 and J usage is TRBJ1-2; no reliable D call. This clonotype was sampled from a man older than 75 in good health. CDR3 nucleotides: TGTGCCAGCAGCTTAGCGGGGAACTATGGCTACACCTTC. It is translated as CASSLAGNYGYTF.